This TCR beta chain comes out of a study of long-term antiretroviral therapy in people with HIV. The overall study: Some samples came about a decade before the 2015 immediate-ART recommendation, and these were the earliest. Study-level results: Pre-ART clonal expansions dominated every time point's repertoire.

At survey level, the immunoSEQ assay was run in its v3.0 version. Per-sample targets for sequencing were roughly 40,000-55,000 T-cell genomes. Sequencing was performed with immunoSEQ multiplex PCR; in TCRdb, only in-frame clones are kept and a portion is missing. The repertoire holds under 30,000 clones, with roughly 82% as singletons. Trimming removed 3 bases from V and 4 bases from J, with 16 bases in between. The CDR3 totals 16 residues. Germline loops: CDR1 LNHDA, CDR2 SQIVND (reference sequence). This clone was counted once. As yet, its antigen is unknown. Treated in the United States were all of the participants with HIV.

The sequences come from unsorted PBMCs, collected 0.8 years before starting antiretroviral therapy. This sequence originates from a man younger than 30 with HIV. This sequence joins TRBV19 and TRBJ2-4; perhaps TRBD1 as D (6 bases). CDR3 sequence (DNA): TGTGCCAGTAGTATCTTCCTGGGGGCCGCAAAAAACATTCAGTACTTC. Translation: CASSIFLGAAKNIQYF. Full variable domain (rest looked up from reference TRBV19 and TRBJ2-4): DGGITQSPKYLFRKEGQNVTLSCEQNLNHDAMYWYRQDPGQGLRLIYYSQIVNDFQKGDIAEGYSVSREKKESFPLTVTSAQKNPTAFYLCASSIFLGAAKNIQYFGAGTRLSVL.